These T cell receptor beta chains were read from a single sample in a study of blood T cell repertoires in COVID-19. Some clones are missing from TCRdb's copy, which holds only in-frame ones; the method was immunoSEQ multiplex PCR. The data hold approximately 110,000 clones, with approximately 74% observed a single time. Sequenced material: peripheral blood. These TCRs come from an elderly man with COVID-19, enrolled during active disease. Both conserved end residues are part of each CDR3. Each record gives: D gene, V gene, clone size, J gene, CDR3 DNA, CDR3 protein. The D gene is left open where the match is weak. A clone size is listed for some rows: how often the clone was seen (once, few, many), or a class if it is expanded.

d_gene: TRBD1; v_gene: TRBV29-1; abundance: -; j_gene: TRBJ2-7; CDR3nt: TGCAGCGCCGGGACAGGGGCGTACGAGCAGTACTTC; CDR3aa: CSAGTGAYEQYF
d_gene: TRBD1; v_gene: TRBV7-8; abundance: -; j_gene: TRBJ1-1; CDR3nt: TGTGCCAGCAGCCGAGAGGGGGCGAGCACTGAAGCTTTCTTT; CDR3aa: CASSREGASTEAFF
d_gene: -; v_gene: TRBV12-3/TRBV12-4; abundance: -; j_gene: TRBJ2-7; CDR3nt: TGTGCCAGCAGTCCGGGGGCCTACGAGCAGTACTTC; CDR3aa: CASSPGAYEQYF
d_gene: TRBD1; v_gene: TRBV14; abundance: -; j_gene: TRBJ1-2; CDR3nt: TGTGCCAGCAGCCAAGTCGGGAGACAGGGTGATGGCTACACCTTC; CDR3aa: CASSQVGRQGDGYTF
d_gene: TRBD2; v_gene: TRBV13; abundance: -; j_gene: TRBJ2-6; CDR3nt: TGTGCCAGCAGCAAACGACTAGCGGGATACCTCTCTGGGGCCAACGTCCTGACTTTC; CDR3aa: CASSKRLAGYLSGANVLTF
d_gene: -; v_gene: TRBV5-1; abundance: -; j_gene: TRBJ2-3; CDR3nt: TGCGCCAGCAGCGGACAAGCTAGCACAGATACGCAGTATTTT; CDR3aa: CASSGQASTDTQYF
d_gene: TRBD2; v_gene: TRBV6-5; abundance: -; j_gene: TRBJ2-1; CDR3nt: TGTGCCAGCAGTTCGACTAGCGGGAGGCGGGATGAGCAGTTCTTC; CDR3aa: CASSSTSGRRDEQFF
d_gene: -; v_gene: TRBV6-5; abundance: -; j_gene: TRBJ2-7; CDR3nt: TGTGCCAGCAGCCTCTATAGCAGAAGGTCCTACGAGCAGTACTTC; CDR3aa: CASSLYSRRSYEQYF
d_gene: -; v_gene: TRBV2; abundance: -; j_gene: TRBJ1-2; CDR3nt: TGTGCCAGCAGTCGACAGGTTAACTATGGCTACACCTTC; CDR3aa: CASSRQVNYGYTF
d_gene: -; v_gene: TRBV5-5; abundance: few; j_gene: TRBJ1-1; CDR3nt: TGTGCCAGCAGCTTGGCCCCAGGGTCCTCCACTGAAGCTTTCTTT; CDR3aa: CASSLAPGSSTEAFF
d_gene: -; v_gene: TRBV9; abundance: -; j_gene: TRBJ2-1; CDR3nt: TGTGCCAGCAGCGTAGGTCTCTCCTACAATGAGCAGTTCTTC; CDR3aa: CASSVGLSYNEQFF
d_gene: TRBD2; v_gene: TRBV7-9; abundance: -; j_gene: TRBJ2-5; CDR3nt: TGTGCCAGCAGCTTAAGACTAGCGGGAGGCCAAGAGACCCAGTACTTC; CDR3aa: CASSLRLAGGQETQYF
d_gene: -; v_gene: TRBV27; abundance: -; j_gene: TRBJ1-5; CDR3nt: TGTGCCAGCAGTGCTGGGACACCTTATAGCAATCAGCCCCAGCATTTT; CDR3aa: CASSAGTPYSNQPQHF
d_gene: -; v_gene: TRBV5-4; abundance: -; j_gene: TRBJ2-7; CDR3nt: TGTGCCAGCAGCTTGCCCCCTCGGGACTCCCAAGCCTACGAGCAGTACTTC; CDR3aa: CASSLPPRDSQAYEQYF